Listed below are T cell receptor beta chains from one sample, sequenced in a study of T cells expressing NK-cell markers. TCRdb reanalyzed the 5' RACE reads, giving one entry per CDR3 protein sequence and no DNA. This sample's table reports approximately 440,000 distinct CDR3 sequences. The sequenced sample consisted of blood T cells: a sorted CD56 or NKG2C T cell subset, CD4+ or CD8+ T cells, or bulk PBMC T cells (not recorded which). These TCRs come from a woman aged 45-65 years in good health. Each CDR3 is given with its conserved first and last residue. Each record gives: CDR3 length, V gene, J gene, CDR3 protein.

CDR3 length: 16
V gene: TRBV27
J gene: TRBJ1-5
CDR3 protein: CASSPTSAGNNQPQHF

CDR3 length: 16
V gene: TRBV12-3/TRBV12-4
J gene: TRBJ1-1
CDR3 protein: CASSLGTGPGNTEAFF

CDR3 length: 14
V gene: TRBV2
J gene: TRBJ2-7
CDR3 protein: CASTVDGRNDEQYF

CDR3 length: 13
V gene: TRBV12-5
J gene: TRBJ2-3
CDR3 protein: CASGTLIRDTQYF

CDR3 length: 13
V gene: TRBV3-1
J gene: TRBJ2-3
CDR3 protein: CASSQEQRTTQYF

CDR3 length: 17
V gene: TRBV21-1
J gene: TRBJ2-1
CDR3 protein: CANNEWGLLAELNEQFF

CDR3 length: 14
V gene: TRBV5-1
J gene: TRBJ1-2
CDR3 protein: CASSFDSKNYGYTF

CDR3 length: 13
V gene: TRBV12-3/TRBV12-4
J gene: TRBJ1-5
CDR3 protein: CASTEKLSRPQHF

CDR3 length: 14
V gene: TRBV5-5
J gene: TRBJ1-1
CDR3 protein: CASSPGPGATEAFF

CDR3 length: 16
V gene: TRBV27
J gene: TRBJ1-4
CDR3 protein: CASSLGPSATNEKLFF

CDR3 length: 19
V gene: TRBV12-3/TRBV12-4
J gene: TRBJ1-2
CDR3 protein: CASSPIPRPGQGFFYGYTF

CDR3 length: 13
V gene: TRBV29-1
J gene: TRBJ2-7
CDR3 protein: CSVALVGAYEQYF

CDR3 length: 12
V gene: TRBV19
J gene: TRBJ1-5
CDR3 protein: CASSLQWGPQHF

CDR3 length: 14
V gene: TRBV7-9
J gene: TRBJ2-5
CDR3 protein: CASSERTVSETQYF

CDR3 length: 14
V gene: TRBV3-1
J gene: TRBJ2-1
CDR3 protein: CASRKAELYNEQFF

CDR3 length: 16
V gene: TRBV24-1
J gene: TRBJ2-2
CDR3 protein: CATSDRGQPRTGELFF

CDR3 length: 15
V gene: TRBV12-3/TRBV12-4
J gene: TRBJ1-5
CDR3 protein: CASRYDRGSNQPQHF

CDR3 length: 14
V gene: TRBV20-1
J gene: TRBJ1-6
CDR3 protein: CSAGLTGADSPLHF

CDR3 length: 13
V gene: TRBV5-1
J gene: TRBJ2-7
CDR3 protein: CASSRMTGDEQYF

CDR3 length: 16
V gene: TRBV11-3
J gene: TRBJ2-1
CDR3 protein: CASSPISQGAWDEQFF

CDR3 length: 15
V gene: TRBV7-9
J gene: TRBJ2-1
CDR3 protein: CASSFGTSGYNEQFF

CDR3 length: 17
V gene: TRBV6-2/TRBV6-3
J gene: TRBJ2-7
CDR3 protein: CASSYSVGGQLSYEQYF

CDR3 length: 14
V gene: TRBV10-3
J gene: TRBJ2-7
CDR3 protein: CAISKTGAPYEQYF

CDR3 length: 16
V gene: TRBV24-1
J gene: TRBJ2-1
CDR3 protein: CATSSASGGSYNEQFF

CDR3 length: 17
V gene: TRBV29-1
J gene: TRBJ2-3
CDR3 protein: CSVTRDRGYAGADTQYF

CDR3 length: 14
V gene: TRBV5-1
J gene: TRBJ2-3
CDR3 protein: CASSLGQTTDTQYF

CDR3 length: 15
V gene: TRBV20-1
J gene: TRBJ2-1
CDR3 protein: CSGVAGGRTYNEQFF

CDR3 length: 12
V gene: TRBV20-1
J gene: TRBJ2-7
CDR3 protein: CSAGRLENEQYF

CDR3 length: 15
V gene: TRBV7-2
J gene: TRBJ2-3
CDR3 protein: CASSYSGTARDTQYF

CDR3 length: 16
V gene: TRBV5-1
J gene: TRBJ2-2
CDR3 protein: CASSSLAGGRTGELFF

CDR3 length: 13
V gene: TRBV28
J gene: TRBJ2-2
CDR3 protein: CASRGSYTGELFF

CDR3 length: 13
V gene: TRBV10-2
J gene: TRBJ2-5
CDR3 protein: CASSESVQETQYF

CDR3 length: 13
V gene: TRBV3-1
J gene: TRBJ2-1
CDR3 protein: CASSTAGGPEQFF

CDR3 length: 15
V gene: TRBV6-2/TRBV6-3
J gene: TRBJ2-7
CDR3 protein: CASIPSGRASAEQYF

CDR3 length: 14
V gene: TRBV28
J gene: TRBJ1-2
CDR3 protein: CAILHRASNYGYTF

CDR3 length: 15
V gene: TRBV19
J gene: TRBJ2-5
CDR3 protein: CASSVLGQGMETQYF

CDR3 length: 14
V gene: TRBV29-1
J gene: TRBJ1-1
CDR3 protein: CSVRGRGLDTEAFF

CDR3 length: 16
V gene: TRBV5-6
J gene: TRBJ2-1
CDR3 protein: CASSLVQGIVYNEQFF

CDR3 length: 15
V gene: TRBV12-3/TRBV12-4
J gene: TRBJ2-1
CDR3 protein: CASSSTSGISNEQFF

CDR3 length: 13
V gene: TRBV7-9
J gene: TRBJ2-6
CDR3 protein: CASSLGNPYELTF

CDR3 length: 11
V gene: TRBV20-1
J gene: TRBJ1-1
CDR3 protein: CRARGGPEAFF

CDR3 length: 13
V gene: TRBV23-1
J gene: TRBJ2-5
CDR3 protein: CASSRGYKETQYF

CDR3 length: 13
V gene: TRBV6-5
J gene: TRBJ1-2
CDR3 protein: CAAGDKANYGYTF

CDR3 length: 16
V gene: TRBV21-1
J gene: TRBJ2-2
CDR3 protein: CASSKTEQGAAGELFF

CDR3 length: 19
V gene: TRBV28
J gene: TRBJ2-1
CDR3 protein: CASRTSLARIKTSYNEQFF

CDR3 length: 15
V gene: TRBV15
J gene: TRBJ2-2
CDR3 protein: CATTGLAGGAGELFF

CDR3 length: 14
V gene: TRBV27
J gene: TRBJ1-1
CDR3 protein: CASSLRAMNTEAFF

CDR3 length: 14
V gene: TRBV5-1
J gene: TRBJ2-1
CDR3 protein: CASSLTSTTLEQFF

CDR3 length: 16
V gene: TRBV24-1
J gene: TRBJ2-3
CDR3 protein: CATSDLRLTGRDTQYF

CDR3 length: 13
V gene: TRBV20-1
J gene: TRBJ2-5
CDR3 protein: CSATTDRRETQYF

CDR3 length: 17
V gene: TRBV3-1
J gene: TRBJ2-2
CDR3 protein: CASSRSPSGGNTGELFF

CDR3 length: 15
V gene: TRBV15
J gene: TRBJ2-2
CDR3 protein: CATRGGGPNTGELFF

CDR3 length: 14
V gene: TRBV14
J gene: TRBJ1-1
CDR3 protein: CASSQEVVGTEAFF